The 19 T cell receptor beta chains given below trace back to one sample, sequenced in a study of blood T cell repertoires in COVID-19. Assay used: immunoSEQ multiplex PCR; TCRdb lists only in-frame clones, some missing. The sample has about 120,000 clones; approximately 90% are singletons. Sequenced sample: peripheral blood. The receptors derive from a human donor with acute or convalescent COVID-19. The donor label of this sample is uncertain.

This rearrangement joins TRBV21-1 to TRBJ1-4; TRBD1 is taken as the D call from the table, unchecked against the DNA. TRBV21-1 is shown as a pseudogene. This CDR3 comprises 18 residues. CDR3 nucleotides: TGTGCCAGCAGCAAACGGGGACAGGGGCCTACAACTAATGAAAAACTGTTTTTT. The encoded protein is CASSKRGQGPTTNEKLFF.

V gene TRBV19 combines with J gene TRBJ1-6; 8 nucleotides align to TRBD1. This CDR3 has 14 residues. Germline V gives CDR1 LNHDA, CDR2 SQIVND (reference sequence). Unmatched junction bases numbered 6, after V lost 7 bases and J lost 7 bases. CDR3 residues: CASMDRAFNSPLHF. DNA for the CDR3: TGTGCCAGTATGGACAGGGCCTTCAATTCACCCCTCCACTTT.

The chain has TRBV28 and TRBJ2-3, with a possible D match to TRBD1 (5 bases). The CDR3 loop spans 14 amino acids. From germline, CDR1 is MDHEN and CDR2 SYDVKM. V gave up 1 base and J gave up 6 bases, with 11 bases separating them. The CDR3 region is CASSLYRQPDTQYF. CDR3 DNA: TGTGCCAGCAGTTTATACAGGCAACCTGATACGCAGTATTTT.

The chain links TRBV11-2 to TRBJ1-2; D is possibly TRBD1 (6 bases). The CDR3 loop spans 13 amino acids. The germline gives CDR1 SGHAT, CDR2 FQNNGV. Trimming pared 4 bases from V and 8 bases from J, leaving 14 bases between. CDR3 bases: TGTGCCAGCAGCTCTACGGGGGGCAGGGGCTACACCTTC. This gives the protein CASSSTGGRGYTF.

The CDR3 sequence: CASSQQQGAYNSPLHF. Written as DNA, the CDR3 is TGTGCCAGCAGCCAACAGCAGGGGGCGTATAATTCACCCCTCCACTTT. The rearrangement joins TRBV3-1 (or the pseudogene TRBV3-2) to TRBJ1-6; 8 bases line up with TRBD1. The V and J ends lost 2 bases and 4 bases, in that order; junction bases with no gene match: 4. The V gene's germline CDR1 is LGHDT and CDR2 YNNKEL (reference sequence). This CDR3 has 16 residues.

The V call is TRBV10-2, the J call TRBJ1-1; TRBD1 aligns across 11 bases. CDR1 is WSHSY and CDR2 is SAAADI in the germline V gene. This CDR3 spans 14 amino acids. The trim removed 8 bases at V and 4 bases at J, leaving 6 bases unmatched. The CDR3 region has the DNA TGCGCCAGCCACCGGACAGGGGGCTTCACTGAAGCTTTCTTT. Protein: CASHRTGGFTEAFF.

This sequence joins TRBV7-2 and TRBJ1-1; the D is unclear. This CDR3 has 16 amino acids. Trimming pared 1 base from V and 2 bases from J, leaving 14 bases between. Germline-derived CDR1 and CDR2 are SGHTA and FQGNSA. The DNA of the CDR3 is TGTGCCAGCAGCTTAGTTTCTGGGAGTGCTAACACTGAAGCTTTCTTT. Amino acid sequence: CASSLVSGSANTEAFF.

The chain links TRBV7-9 to TRBJ1-3; D is undetermined. There are 14 residues in the CDR3. Germline CDR1 reads SEHNR; CDR2 reads FQNEAQ (reference sequence). V was clipped by 1 base and J by 0 bases, with 4 bases between them. The CDR3 region has the DNA TGTGCCAGCAGCTTAGGCAGCTCTGGAAACACCATATATTTT. Its protein product is CASSLGSSGNTIYF.

The chain employs TRBV28 and TRBJ1-6; possibly TRBD1 for D (5 bases). The ends were cut back, 6 bases at V and 8 bases at J, with 20 bases in the middle. The CDR3 spans 16 residues. CDR1 MDHEN and CDR2 SYDVKM come from the germline V gene. The CDR3 nucleotides read TGTGCCAGCAGCTCTTTCGGCAGGGTTACCCATTCACCCCTCCACTTT. Translation: CASSSFGRVTHSPLHF.

The chain is built from TRBV5-1 and TRBJ1-5; no definite D call. This CDR3 comprises 15 residues. The V gene's germline CDR1 is SGHRS and CDR2 YFSETQ. The V end was cut by 1 base, the J end by 1 base, with 9 bases between. CDR3 in amino acids: CASSLNGNSNQPQHF. The DNA for the CDR3 is TGCGCCAGCAGCTTGAACGGGAACAGCAATCAGCCCCAGCATTTT. Full variable domain (remainder filled in from reference TRBV5-1 and TRBJ1-5): KAGVTQTPRYLIKTRGQQVTLSCSPISGHRSVSWYQQTPGQGLQFLFEYFSETQRNKGNFPGRFSGRQFSNSRSEMNVSTLELGDSALYLCASSLNGNSNQPQHFGDGTRLSIL.

This clone is termed medium-sized. V gene TRBV10-3 combines with J gene TRBJ2-1, with D possibly being TRBD1 (6 bases). Germline V gene data show CDR1 as ENHRY and CDR2 as SYGVKD. The CDR3 covers 16 residues. V lost 0 bases to trimming and J lost 8 bases, with 17 bases between them. The CDR3 coding sequence is TGTGCCATCAGTGAGTCGAATGGCCCAGGGGTCGATGAGCAGTTCTTC. Encoded protein: CAISESNGPGVDEQFF.

The rearrangement links TRBV5-1 to TRBJ2-3, with 7 nucleotides matching TRBD1. Unmatched junction bases numbered 2, after V lost 3 bases and J lost 4 bases. This CDR3 comprises 13 residues. Germline loops: CDR1 SGHRS, CDR2 YFSETQ. The CDR3 is CASSSGTADTQYF. CDR3 DNA: TGCGCCAGCAGCTCCGGGACAGCAGATACGCAGTATTTT.

CDR3 bases: TGTGCCAGCAGCCCCGACAGGGTGGAACAGTATTTT. This translates into CASSPDRVEQYF. The chain carries TRBV2 and TRBJ2-3; 7 bases map to TRBD1. The CDR3 has 12 residues. Looked up from germline, CDR1 is SNHLY and CDR2 is FYNNEI. J was trimmed by 12 bases and V by 6 bases; bases with no gene match: 9.

The chain has TRBV30 and TRBJ2-5, with a possible D match to TRBD1 (6 bases). The ends were cut back, 0 bases at V and 2 bases at J, with 7 bases in the middle. The germline V gene has CDR1 GTSNPN and CDR2 SVGIG (reference sequence). This CDR3 contains 13 residues. For the CDR3, the DNA is TGTGCCTGGAGTGTTGACAGGCAAGAGACCCAGTACTTC. It yields the protein CAWSVDRQETQYF.

The chain combines TRBV14 with TRBJ1-5; D is uncertain. This CDR3 is 13 amino acids long. Looked up from germline, CDR1 is SGHDN and CDR2 is FVKESK. V gave up 4 bases and J gave up 5 bases, with 9 bases separating them. The DNA of the CDR3 is TGTGCCAGCAGCCGAACCGGGGATCAGCCCCAGCATTTT. As protein: CASSRTGDQPQHF.

The rearrangement uses TRBV15 and TRBJ2-7; D gene ambiguous. The V gene's germline CDR1 is LNHNV and CDR2 YYDKDF (reference sequence). The CDR3 has 13 residues. The ends were cut back, 10 bases at V and 2 bases at J, with 15 bases in the middle. CDR3 protein: CASQPGYAYEQYF. The CDR3 DNA sequence: TGTGCCAGCCAGCCGGGTTACGCCTACGAGCAGTACTTC.

This clone was counted once. The chain carries TRBV5-1 and TRBJ2-4; 7 bases line up with TRBD1. Germline CDR1 is SGHRS and CDR2 is YFSETQ. The CDR3 spans 13 residues. V shed 4 bases, J shed 5 bases, and the junction held 3 bases outside the gene matches. CDR3 sequence (DNA): TGCGCCAGCAGCGCCGGACAGGAAAACATTCAGTACTTC. It encodes CASSAGQENIQYF.

The chain combines TRBV4-2 with TRBJ2-3; 7 bases fit TRBD2. V shed 0 bases, J shed 14 bases, and the junction held 14 bases outside the gene matches. CDR1 and CDR2 (germline): LGHNA, YNFKEQ. The CDR3 spans 15 residues. The CDR3 sequence is CASSQDRASGQRWYF. CDR3 nucleotide sequence: TGTGCCAGCAGCCAAGATAGAGCTAGCGGCCAACGATGGTATTTT.

The chain recombines TRBV24-1 with TRBJ1-2; 10 bases match TRBD1. CDR1 and CDR2 (germline): KGHDR, SFDVKD. The V gene end was trimmed by 4 bases and the J gene end by 7 bases; junction bases not matched to a gene: 8. This CDR3 has 15 amino acids. The CDR3 region is CATSEGTGENIGYTF. The CDR3 DNA follows: TGTGCCACCAGTGAGGGGACAGGGGAGAATATTGGCTACACCTTC.